This TCR beta chain comes out of a study of blood T cell repertoires in COVID-19. For the study at large: COVID-19 samples collected from the United States, Italy and Spain covered acute and convalescent phases.

In germline, CDR1 is LGHNA, CDR2 YSLEER. This CDR3 is 14 amino acids long. The germline V and J ends were trimmed by 4 bases and 5 bases, with 14 bases remaining between them. As handled by the study authors: Reference gene primers were amplified, and this amplification served to estimate nucleated cell counts. Data came from immunoSEQ multiplex PCR; TCRdb stores just in-frame clones and leaves some out. V, J and clone size reflect that table, while D and trimming were determined from the DNA. The data hold roughly 100,000 clones, with about 90% observed a single time. The V call is TRBV4-3, the J call TRBJ1-1, with D tentatively TRBD1 (6 bases). Source material: peripheral blood. The clonotype was recovered from a human donor with active COVID-19. The donor label of this sample is uncertain. CDR3 in amino acids: CASSLFEGTTEAFF. The CDR3 DNA sequence: TGCGCCAGCAGCCTTTTCGAAGGGACAACTGAAGCTTTCTTT.